The 16 T cell receptor beta chains reported below all come from one sample, sequenced in a study of cytomegalovirus exposure and HLA in healthy donors. Assay: immunoSEQ multiplex PCR; the TCRdb copy retains only in-frame clones and omits some. The data show 150,000 to 200,000 clones, less than 90% seen once. The sample was PBMCs. These receptors originate from a woman between 25 and 40 years old in good health and CMV-seronegative.

The chain is built from TRBV4-3 and TRBJ1-3; D is uncertain. The CDR3 spans 16 residues. V was cut by 0 bases and J by 0 bases, with 9 bases left in between. Germline V lookup: CDR1 LGHNA, CDR2 YSLEER. CDR3 sequence: CASSQEAILSGNTIYF. For the CDR3, the DNA is TGCGCCAGCAGCCAAGAAGCCATTCTCTCTGGAAACACCATATATTTT.

The gene calls are TRBV2 and TRBJ1-6; D not certain. Trimming removed 5 bases from V and 7 bases from J, with 15 bases in between. CDR3 size: 15 residues. From germline, CDR1 is SNHLY and CDR2 FYNNEI. CDR3 region: CASSPRTQTNSPLHF. In DNA, the CDR3 is TGTGCCAGCAGTCCTCGGACCCAGACCAATTCACCCCTCCACTTT.

V is TRBV11-3 and J is TRBJ2-7; D is unresolved. The CDR3 runs to 14 residues. V dropped 2 bases and J dropped 0 bases, with 8 bases sitting between them. The germline V gene has CDR1 SGHNT and CDR2 YENEEA. CDR3: CASSLNQASYEQYF. CDR3 coding DNA: TGTGCCAGCAGCTTAAACCAGGCCTCCTACGAGCAGTACTTC.

The chain employs TRBV30 and TRBJ2-4, with D perhaps being TRBD1 or TRBD2 (6 bases each). Trimming removed 3 bases at V and 5 bases at J, with 11 bases between. This CDR3 contains 13 residues. Germline V gene sequence: CDR1 GTSNPN, CDR2 SVGIG (reference sequence). CDR3 in amino acids: CAWRRGDENIQYF. The CDR3 DNA is TGTGCCTGGAGGAGGGGGGACGAAAACATTCAGTACTTC.

This clone was seen a single time. This chain joins TRBV14 and TRBJ2-3; 9 bases match TRBD2. Germline CDR1 is SGHDN and CDR2 is FVKESK. The CDR3 runs to 16 residues. Germline trimming cut 4 bases from V and 3 bases from J; bases unmatched to any gene: 8. CDR3 loop: CASSPVGGRATDTQYF. Written as DNA, the CDR3 is TGTGCCAGCAGCCCAGTAGGCGGGAGGGCAACAGATACGCAGTATTTT.

This clone turned up a few times. The J gene is TRBJ1-1, the V gene TRBV18; 9 bases line up with TRBD1. CDR1 KGHSH and CDR2 LQKENI come from the germline V gene. The CDR3 covers 16 residues. With V trimmed by 0 bases and J by 3 bases, 5 bases remained unmatched. The CDR3: CASSPPRRQGDTEAFF. The CDR3 DNA follows: TGTGCCAGCTCACCACCGAGGAGACAGGGGGACACTGAAGCTTTCTTT.

The V call is TRBV7-2, the J call TRBJ1-5; D is undetermined. Germline V CDR1 and CDR2: SGHTA, FQGNSA. The V gene lost 5 bases and the J gene lost 5 bases, with 10 bases spanning the gap. The CDR3 is 13 amino acids. The CDR3 is CASSTRRDQPQHF. CDR3 sequence (DNA): TGTGCCAGCAGCACTCGACGCGATCAGCCCCAGCATTTT.

In this sample, this clone turned up once. The V gene is TRBV13, the J gene TRBJ2-3, with 14 bases matching TRBD2. This CDR3 has 17 amino acids. V dropped 3 bases and J dropped 6; count of bases not matched to a gene: 8. Per the germline V gene, CDR1 is PRHDT and CDR2 is FYEKMQ (reference sequence). CDR3 in amino acids: CASSFGLAGGLYDTQYF. The CDR3 DNA reads as TGTGCCAGCAGCTTCGGACTAGCGGGGGGCCTTTACGATACGCAGTATTTT. Combining the CDR3 with reference TRBV13 and TRBJ2-3 gives the whole variable domain AAGVIQSPRHLIKEKRETATLKCYPIPRHDTVYWYQQGPGQDPQFLISFYEKMQSDKGSIPDRFSAQQFSDYHSELNMSSLELGDSALYFCASSFGLAGGLYDTQYFGPGTRLTVL.

This clone was observed once. The CDR3 reads CASSRKEYGSNQPQHF. For the CDR3, the DNA is TGCGCCAGCAGCCGGAAAGAATACGGTAGCAATCAGCCCCAGCATTTT. V usage is TRBV4-1 and J usage is TRBJ1-5; D is uncertain. CDR3 size: 16 residues. Germline V gene sequence: CDR1 MGHRA, CDR2 YSYEKL. Trimming pared 4 bases from V and 0 bases from J, leaving 13 bases between.

V gene TRBV28 combines with J gene TRBJ1-5, with no clear D. The V end was cut by 7 bases, the J end by 2 bases, with 18 bases between. The length of the CDR3 is 16 residues. Germline V gene lookup returns CDR1 MDHEN and CDR2 SYDVKM. CDR3 sequence (DNA): TGTGCCAGCACCGAGCCCGGGGTGAGTGGCAATCAGCCCCAGCATTTT. The encoded protein is CASTEPGVSGNQPQHF.

The rearrangement links TRBV15 to TRBJ1-4; D is unclear. Trimming cost V 0 bases and J 3 bases, with 8 bases left between them. There are 15 residues in the CDR3. Germline assignment: CDR1 LNHNV and CDR2 YYDKDF (reference sequence). The DNA for the CDR3 is TGTGCCACCAGCAGAGACGTGGGCGCTAATGAAAAACTGTTTTTT. The encoded protein is CATSRDVGANEKLFF.

The rearrangement joins TRBV6-6 to TRBJ2-2; 9 bases are a match to TRBD1. This CDR3 region has 15 residues. Germline loops: CDR1 MNHNY, CDR2 SVGAGI (reference sequence). V shed 5 bases, J shed 4 bases, and the junction held 5 bases outside the gene matches. CDR3 bases: TGTGCCAGCAGTGGGGACAGGGATGGCACCGGGGAGCTGTTTTTT. Residues: CASSGDRDGTGELFF.

The V call is TRBV7-9, the J call TRBJ2-7; D possibly uses TRBD1 or TRBD2 (5 bases each). The V end was cut by 5 bases, the J end by 4 bases, with 12 bases between. This CDR3 comprises 13 residues. Germline lookup yields CDR1 SEHNR and CDR2 FQNEAQ (reference sequence). The CDR3 nucleotides are TGTGCCAGCAGCCACGGGGCCAAATACGAGCAGTACTTC. As protein: CASSHGAKYEQYF.

This clone was picked up a small number of times. V usage is TRBV10-2 and J usage is TRBJ1-1; possibly TRBD1 for D (5 bases). Between the trimmed V and J ends, which lost 3 bases and 0 bases, there was a span of 17 bases. The CDR3 totals 17 residues. CDR1 and CDR2 (germline): WSHSY, SAAADI. CDR3 nucleotides: TGCGCCAGCAGTGAAAGAGTGCAGGGAAACCTGAACACTGAAGCTTTCTTT. Amino acids: CASSERVQGNLNTEAFF.

The chain couples TRBV11-2 to TRBJ2-1; a possible D gene is TRBD2 (5 bases). V lost 1 base, J lost 10 bases, and 8 bases lay in between. The CDR3 length is 12 residues. Germline V lookup: CDR1 SGHAT, CDR2 FQNNGV. The CDR3 coding sequence is TGTGCCAGCAGCTTAGCCGGAGGAGAGCAGTTCTTC. Translated, it gives CASSLAGGEQFF.

This chain uses TRBV7-2 with TRBJ2-7; TRBD2 agrees at 7 bases. The CDR3 spans 13 residues. The germline CDR1 and CDR2 sequences are SGHTA and FQGNSA. J gave up 5 bases and V 4 bases, and 5 bases lay outside the gene matches. The CDR3 is CASSSSTSHEQYF. In DNA form, the CDR3 reads TGTGCCAGCAGCTCTTCGACTAGCCACGAGCAGTACTTC.